Sequencing of this T cell receptor (beta chain) was carried out in a study of PD-1 blockade in classical Hodgkin lymphoma. Profiling relied on immunoSEQ multiplex PCR, and the TCRdb table lists in-frame clones only, not all of them. The sample shows 70,000 or so clones, more than 85% of them seen only once. As to time point: newly diagnosed, previously untreated cHL patient sample. Whole-study findings and limits: Relapsed/refractory patients reportedly had lower baseline diversity than newly diagnosed patients.

A remark on this clone: The antigen is undetermined.

This TCR came from a human donor with classical Hodgkin lymphoma. The sequenced sample was peripheral blood mononuclear cells (PBMCs).

CDR3 in amino acids: CASSVVLAGETQYF. Written as DNA, the CDR3 is TGTGCCAGCAGCGTAGTCCTAGCCGGAGAGACCCAGTACTTC. V and J are TRBV9 and TRBJ2-5; the D gene is possibly TRBD2 (5 bases). The V and J ends lost 0 bases and 4 bases respectively, with 10 bases between them. CDR1 is SGDLS, CDR2 YYNGEE, per germline. CDR3 length: 14 residues.